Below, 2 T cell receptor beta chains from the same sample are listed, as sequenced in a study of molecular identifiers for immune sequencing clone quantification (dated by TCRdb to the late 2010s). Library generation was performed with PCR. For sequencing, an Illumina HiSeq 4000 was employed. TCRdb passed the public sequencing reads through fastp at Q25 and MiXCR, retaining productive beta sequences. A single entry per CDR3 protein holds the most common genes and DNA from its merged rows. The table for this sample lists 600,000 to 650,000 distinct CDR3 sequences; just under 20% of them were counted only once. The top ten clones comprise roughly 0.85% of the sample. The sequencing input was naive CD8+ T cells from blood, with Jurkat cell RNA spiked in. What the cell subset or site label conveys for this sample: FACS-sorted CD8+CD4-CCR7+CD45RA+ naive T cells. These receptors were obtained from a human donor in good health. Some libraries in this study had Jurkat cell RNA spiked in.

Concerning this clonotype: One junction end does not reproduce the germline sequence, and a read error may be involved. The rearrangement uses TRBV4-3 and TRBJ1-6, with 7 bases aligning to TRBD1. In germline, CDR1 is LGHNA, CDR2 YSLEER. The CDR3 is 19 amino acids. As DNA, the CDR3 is TGCGCCAGCAGCCAAGATAGACAGGGCGCTGGATCCTATAATTCACCCTTCCACTTT. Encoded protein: CASSQDRQGAGSYNSPFHF.

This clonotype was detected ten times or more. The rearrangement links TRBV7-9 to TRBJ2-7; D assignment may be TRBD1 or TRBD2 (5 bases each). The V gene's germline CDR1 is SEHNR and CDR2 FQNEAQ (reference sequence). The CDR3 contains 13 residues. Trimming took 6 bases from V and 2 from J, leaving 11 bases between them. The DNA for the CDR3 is TGTGCCAGCAGGCTAGAGGGGACCTACGAGCAGTACTTC. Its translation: CASRLEGTYEQYF.